This TCR beta chain was identified in a study of T cell clonotyping in hematopoietic cell transplantation. Germline V gene data show CDR1 as SGHRS and CDR2 as YFSETQ. The CDR3 is 14 amino acids. Trimming shortened V by 0 bases and J by 0 bases, and 6 bases separated the two germline ends. This table comes from immunoSEQ multiplex PCR, and its TCRdb copy is limited to in-frame clones, with some not included. The sample has about 76,000 clones, almost 97% seen once. Study-wide findings and caveats: After transplant, recipient diversity fell while pathologically expanded clonotypes grew through day 180.

Noted time point: recipient sample about 28 days before transplant, after cytoreduction. Comment on this clone: Its antigen remains unknown.

Source: peripheral blood mononuclear cells, taken before stem cell transplant. The V call is TRBV5-1, the J call TRBJ2-5, with D uncertain. The TCR was taken from a woman aged 45-65 years with acute myeloid leukemia. Some clones in this sample may be carry-over from other donors' samples. The CDR3 loop is CASSLARNQETQYF. CDR3 coding DNA: TGCGCCAGCAGCTTGGCCAGAAACCAAGAGACCCAGTACTTC.